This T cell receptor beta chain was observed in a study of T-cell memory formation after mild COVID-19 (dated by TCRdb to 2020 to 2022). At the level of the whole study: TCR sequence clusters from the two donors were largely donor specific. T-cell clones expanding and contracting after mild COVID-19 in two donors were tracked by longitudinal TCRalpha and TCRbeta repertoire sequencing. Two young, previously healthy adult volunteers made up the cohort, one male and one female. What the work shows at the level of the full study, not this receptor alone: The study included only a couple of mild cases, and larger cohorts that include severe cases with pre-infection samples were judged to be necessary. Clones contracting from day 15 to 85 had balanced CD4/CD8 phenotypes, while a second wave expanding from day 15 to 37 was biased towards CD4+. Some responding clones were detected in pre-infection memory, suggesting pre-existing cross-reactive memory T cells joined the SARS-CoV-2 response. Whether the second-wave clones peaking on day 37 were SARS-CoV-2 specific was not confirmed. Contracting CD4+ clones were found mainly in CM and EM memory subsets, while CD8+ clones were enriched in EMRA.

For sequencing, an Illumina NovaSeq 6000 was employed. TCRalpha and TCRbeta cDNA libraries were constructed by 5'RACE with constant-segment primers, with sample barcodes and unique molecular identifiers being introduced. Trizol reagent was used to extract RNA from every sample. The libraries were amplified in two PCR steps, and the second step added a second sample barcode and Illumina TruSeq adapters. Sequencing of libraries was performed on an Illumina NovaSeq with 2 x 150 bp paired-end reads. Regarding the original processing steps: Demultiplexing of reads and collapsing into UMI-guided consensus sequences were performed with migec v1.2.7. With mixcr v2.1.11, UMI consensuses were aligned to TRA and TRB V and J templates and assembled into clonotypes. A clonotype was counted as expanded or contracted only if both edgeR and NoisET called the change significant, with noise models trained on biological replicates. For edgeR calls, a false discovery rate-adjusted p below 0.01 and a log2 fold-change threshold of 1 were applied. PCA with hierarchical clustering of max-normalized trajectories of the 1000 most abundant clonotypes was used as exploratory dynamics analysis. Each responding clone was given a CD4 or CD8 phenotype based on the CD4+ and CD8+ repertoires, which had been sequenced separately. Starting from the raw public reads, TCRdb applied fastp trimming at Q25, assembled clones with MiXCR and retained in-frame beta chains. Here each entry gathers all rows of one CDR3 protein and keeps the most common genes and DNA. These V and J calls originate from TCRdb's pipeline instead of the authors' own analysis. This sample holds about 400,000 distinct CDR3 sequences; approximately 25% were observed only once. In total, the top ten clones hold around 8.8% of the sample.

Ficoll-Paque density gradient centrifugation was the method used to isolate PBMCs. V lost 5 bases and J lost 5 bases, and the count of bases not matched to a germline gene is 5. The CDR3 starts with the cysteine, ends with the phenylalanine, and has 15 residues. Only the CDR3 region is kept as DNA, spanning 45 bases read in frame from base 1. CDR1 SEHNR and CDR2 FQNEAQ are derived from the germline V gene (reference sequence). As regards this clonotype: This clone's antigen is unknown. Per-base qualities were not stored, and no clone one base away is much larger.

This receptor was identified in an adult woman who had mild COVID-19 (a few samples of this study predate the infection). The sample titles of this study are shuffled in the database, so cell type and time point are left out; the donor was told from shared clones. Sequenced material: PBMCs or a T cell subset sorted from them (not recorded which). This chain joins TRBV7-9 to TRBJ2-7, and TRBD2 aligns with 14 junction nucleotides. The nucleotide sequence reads TGTGCCAGCAGCAAGGGACTAGCGGGGGAAGACGAGCAGTACTTC. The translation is CASSKGLAGEDEQYF.